One and the same sample provided the 19 T cell receptor beta chains below, sequenced in a study of blood T cells in healthy people across ages. A second PCR of about 7 to 11 cycles used a sample-barcoded 5' primer and a J-beta primer mix. From the 5' RACE reads, TCRdb called clonotypes with MiXCR, one entry per CDR3 protein. Of about 780,000 distinct CDR3 sequences listed, about 46% are singletons. Sequenced input: blood. These receptors all come from a man at least 80 years old in good health.

The V gene is TRBV5-1, the J gene TRBJ1-1; D is unresolved. The germline gives CDR1 SGHRS, CDR2 YFSETQ. Trimming left V 4 bases short and J 1 base short, with 11 bases between. The CDR3 runs to 14 residues. CDR3 nucleotides: TGCGCCAGCAGCCCGGACGGGAAGAACACTGAAGCTTTCTTT. Protein product: CASSPDGKNTEAFF.

The chain carries TRBV28 and TRBJ1-2; 7 nucleotides line up with TRBD1. The V gene's germline CDR1 is MDHEN and CDR2 SYDVKM. CDR3 size: 14 residues. The ends lost 7 bases at V and 2 bases at J; junction bases unmatched: 7. CDR3 sequence: CASTTTGLNYGYTF. The CDR3 coding sequence is TGTGCCAGCACCACGACAGGGCTAAACTATGGCTACACCTTC.

The V call is TRBV2, the J call TRBJ2-7, with TRBD2 identical over 9 bases. Germline assignment: CDR1 SNHLY and CDR2 FYNNEI. Germline trimming cut 8 bases from V and 7 bases from J; bases unmatched to any gene: 15. The CDR3 loop spans 15 amino acids. CDR3 in amino acids: CASGLSGSAYNEQYF. The DNA for the CDR3 is TGTGCCAGCGGCCTTAGCGGGAGCGCCTACAATGAGCAGTACTTC.

This clonotype has only a few counts. This sequence joins TRBV9 and TRBJ2-5; no clear D gene. Looked up from germline, CDR1 is SGDLS and CDR2 is YYNGEE. The CDR3 is made up of 13 amino acids. The V and J ends lost 4 bases and 1 base respectively, with 8 bases between them. The CDR3 DNA is TGTGCCAGCAGCCCTATTGCCCAAGAGACCCAGTACTTC. Its protein is CASSPIAQETQYF.

The chain recombines TRBV6-6 with TRBJ1-5; unclear D gene. This CDR3 is 14 amino acids long. Trimming left V 5 bases short and J 4 bases short, with 12 bases between. CDR1 is MNHNY and CDR2 is SVGAGI in the germline V gene (reference sequence). CDR3 DNA sequence: TGTGCCAGCAGTCCCCGGGGAGGGAATCAGCCCCAGCATTTT. It is translated as CASSPRGGNQPQHF.

This clonotype was counted a few times. The chain recombines TRBV5-1 with TRBJ2-5, with 9 bases lining up with TRBD2. V lost 4 bases and J lost 11; bases outside the gene matches: 15. Germline CDR1 SGHRS, CDR2 YFSETQ. CDR3 size: 15 residues. The CDR3 nucleotides are TGCGCCAGCAGCCGAATAGCGGGAGCCGCGGAAGAGCAGTACTTC. Translating gives CASSRIAGAAEEQYF.

The V call is TRBV7-3, the J call TRBJ2-5; D is ambiguous. This CDR3 is 13 amino acids long. Trimming took 5 bases from V and 4 from J, leaving 11 bases between them. The germline CDR1 and CDR2 sequences are SGHTA and FQGTGA. The CDR3 here is CASSDPPSETQYF. In DNA, the CDR3 is TGTGCCAGCAGCGACCCCCCCTCAGAGACCCAGTACTTC.

V is TRBV28 and J is TRBJ2-7, with 7 bases matching TRBD2. The germline CDR1 and CDR2 sequences are MDHEN and SYDVKM. The trim removed 4 bases at V and 7 bases at J, leaving 19 bases unmatched. The length of the CDR3 is 17 residues. This CDR3 reads CASSSPQFGGRWDEQYF. The CDR3 coding sequence is TGTGCCAGCAGTTCCCCTCAATTCGGCGGGAGATGGGATGAGCAGTACTTC.

This clonotype was counted a single time. The rearrangement joins TRBV4-2 to TRBJ1-6; D is undetermined. V lost 2 bases and J lost 7, with 9 bases in between. Germline lookup yields CDR1 LGHNA and CDR2 YNFKEQ. The CDR3 consists of 14 residues. The chain's CDR3 is CASSQRTVNSPLHF. Here the CDR3 DNA reads TGTGCCAGCAGCCAACGGACGGTGAATTCACCCCTCCACTTT.

A remark on this clonotype: One end of the junction varies from germline; a read error may be responsible. The genes are TRBV20-1 and TRBJ2-5; TRBD2 matches at 10 bases. The CDR3 is 15 amino acids. The germline V gene has CDR1 DFQATT and CDR2 SNEGSKA (reference sequence). The CDR3 loop reads CRARDWTSGQETQYF. CDR3 DNA sequence: TGCCGTGCTAGAGACTGGACTAGCGGCCAAGAGACCCAGTACTTC.

The rearrangement uses TRBV5-1 and TRBJ2-3; D is perhaps TRBD2 (5 bases). Germline V gene sequence: CDR1 SGHRS, CDR2 YFSETQ. This CDR3 spans 14 amino acids. V dropped 5 bases and J dropped 5 bases, with 15 bases sitting between them. The CDR3 region has the DNA TGCGCCAGCAGTTACGGACTGGGTGGAGATACGCAGTATTTT. Its translation: CASSYGLGGDTQYF.

This chain joins TRBV20-1 and TRBJ2-7; D may correspond to TRBD1 or TRBD2 (6 bases each). Germline V gene data show CDR1 as DFQATT and CDR2 as SNEGSKA (reference sequence). V shed 3 bases and J shed 1 base, with 19 bases lying between them. The CDR3 totals 16 residues. The CDR3 region has the DNA TGCAGTGCTAGGTCACTTAAAGGGGGACTTTCCTACGAGCAGTACTTC. Translated: CSARSLKGGLSYEQYF.

Only a few counts were recorded for this clonotype. The genes are TRBV21-1 and TRBJ2-5; no DNA check was done on the table's D call, TRBD1. TRBV21-1 is labeled a pseudogene. The CDR3 totals 16 residues. The CDR3, as DNA: TGTGCCAGCAGCAAAGCGCATTGCGGAGCCCTGGGGGAGCAGTACTTC. Its protein product is CASSKAHCGALGEQYF.

The chain is built from TRBV5-1 and TRBJ2-7; TRBD1 might be the D (6 bases). The ends were cut back, 3 bases at V and 3 bases at J, with 13 bases in the middle. Germline loops: CDR1 SGHRS, CDR2 YFSETQ. The CDR3 length is 14 residues. For the CDR3, the DNA is TGCGCCAGCAGCTCTACAGGGTTCGGCTACGAGCAGTACTTC. This encodes CASSSTGFGYEQYF.

As to this clonotype: This may be a read error: a much more frequent sequence differs by one nucleotide. The rearrangement links TRBV5-1 to TRBJ2-3; D not certain. This CDR3 comprises 12 residues. V was cut by 3 bases and J by 5 bases, with 7 bases left in between. Germline V gives CDR1 SGHRS, CDR2 YFSETQ. The DNA of the CDR3 is TGCGCCAGCAGCTCTTTAAAAGATACGCAGTATTTT. Its protein is CASSSLKDTQYF. Supplemented by reference TRBV5-1 and TRBJ2-3, the full variable domain reads KAGVTQTPRYLIKTRGQQVTLSCSPISGHRSVSWYQQTPGQGLQFLFEYFSETQRNKGNFPGRFSGRQFSNSRSEMNVSTLELGDSALYLCASSSLKDTQYFGPGTRLTVL.

This clonotype was counted ten times or more. V is TRBV20-1 and J is TRBJ2-5; TRBD2 aligns across 10 bases. V dropped 6 bases and J dropped 11; count of bases not matched to a gene: 15. Germline V gene data show CDR1 as DFQATT and CDR2 as SNEGSKA (reference sequence). The CDR3 length is 14 residues. CDR3 sequence reads: CSATGLADQNEQYF. The CDR3 DNA follows: TGCAGTGCCACCGGACTAGCGGATCAAAATGAGCAGTACTTC.

In this sample, this clonotype turned up many times. The V call is TRBV21-1, the J call TRBJ2-5; the D call of TRBD1 is as the table states it, not checked on the DNA. TRBV21-1 is a recognized pseudogene. This CDR3 has 16 amino acids. For the CDR3, the DNA is TGTGCCAGCAGCAAAGCCCCCGGGAGAGAGGAGGAGACCCAGTACTTC. Its protein is CASSKAPGREEETQYF.

CDR3 region: CASSHHRDRVYEQYF. DNA of the CDR3: TGCGCCAGCAGCCACCACCGGGACAGGGTCTACGAGCAGTACTTC. The gene calls are TRBV4-3 and TRBJ2-7; TRBD1 agrees at 9 bases. V shed 3 bases and J 3 bases; nucleotides not matched to a gene: 6. The CDR3 is 15 amino acids. The germline V gene encodes CDR1 LGHNA and CDR2 YSLEER.

V and J are TRBV12-3 or TRBV12-4 and TRBJ2-3; 13 bases agree with TRBD2. The CDR3 spans 18 residues. The trim removed 3 bases at V and 0 bases at J, leaving 6 bases unmatched. The CDR3 DNA reads as TGTGCCAGCAGTTTGGGACTAGCGGGATTAGCTAGCACAGATACGCAGTATTTT. Its translation is CASSLGLAGLASTDTQYF.